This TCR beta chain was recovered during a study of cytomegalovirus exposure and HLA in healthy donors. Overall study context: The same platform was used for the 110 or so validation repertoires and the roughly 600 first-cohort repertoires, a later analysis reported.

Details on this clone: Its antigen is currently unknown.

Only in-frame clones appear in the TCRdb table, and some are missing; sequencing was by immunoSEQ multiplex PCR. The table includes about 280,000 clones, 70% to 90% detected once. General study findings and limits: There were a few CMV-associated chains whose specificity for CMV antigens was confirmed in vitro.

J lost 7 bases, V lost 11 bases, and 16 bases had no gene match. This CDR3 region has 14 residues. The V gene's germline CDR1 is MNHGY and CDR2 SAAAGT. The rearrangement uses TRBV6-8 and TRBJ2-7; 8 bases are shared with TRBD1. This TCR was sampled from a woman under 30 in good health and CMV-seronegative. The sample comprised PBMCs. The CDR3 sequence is CAVQWQGARWEQYF. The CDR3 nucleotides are TGTGCCGTACAGTGGCAGGGGGCACGCTGGGAGCAGTACTTC.